This is a list of T cell receptor beta chains from one sample in a study of beta chain features in type 1 diabetes. This table comes from immunoSEQ multiplex PCR, and its TCRdb copy is limited to in-frame clones, with some not included. Of some 350,000 clones listed, over 8.5% are singletons. The sequenced material came from central memory CD4+ T cells from blood. The receptor set was obtained from a man aged 25-45 years with type 1 diabetes. The CDR3 runs from the conserved cysteine through the conserved F or W. D genes are given only for firm matches. Only some rows state a clone size, as once, few, many or a class for expanded clones.

DNA: TGCAGTGGCATGACAGGGCCAAATCAGCCCCAGCATTTT; CDR3: CSGMTGPNQPQHF; size: few; V: TRBV29-1; J: TRBJ1-5; D: TRBD1
DNA: TGTGCCAGCAGCTTATCATCTAGCGGGGGACAAGAGACCCAGTACTTC; CDR3: CASSLSSSGGQETQYF; size: .; V: TRBV7-9; J: TRBJ2-5; D: TRBD2
DNA: TGTGCCTCAACGACAGATCCGAGCACAGATACGCAGTATTTT; CDR3: CASTTDPSTDTQYF; size: few; V: TRBV19; J: TRBJ2-3; D: .
DNA: TGCGCCAGCAGTTCTGCAGGGGGCAGTACGACAGATACGCAGTATTTT; CDR3: CASSSAGGSTTDTQYF; size: .; V: TRBV5-1; J: TRBJ2-3; D: TRBD1
DNA: TGTGCCAGCAGAAGGACAGGGCCCTACGAGCAGTACTTC; CDR3: CASRRTGPYEQYF; size: .; V: TRBV28; J: TRBJ2-7; D: TRBD1
DNA: TGTGCCAGTAGCCCGGTGGCGGGGGCCAACGTCCTGACTTTC; CDR3: CASSPVAGANVLTF; size: many; V: TRBV19; J: TRBJ2-6; D: .
DNA: TGTGCCATCAAGGGGGGTTCCAGCGCAGATACGCAGTATTTT; CDR3: CAIKGGSSADTQYF; size: .; V: TRBV10-3; J: TRBJ2-3; D: .
DNA: TGTGCCAGTAGTACTGGGTGGAAAGATAACACTGAAGCTTTCTTT; CDR3: CASSTGWKDNTEAFF; size: few; V: TRBV19; J: TRBJ1-1; D: .
DNA: TGTGCCAGCAGCTTGGAGACAGGGTGGAAAGGCTACACCTTC; CDR3: CASSLETGWKGYTF; size: .; V: TRBV7-9; J: TRBJ1-2; D: TRBD1
DNA: TGTGCCAGCAGCGTAGAGATGCGCGGCGGGGAGCTGTTTTTT; CDR3: CASSVEMRGGELFF; size: few; V: TRBV9; J: TRBJ2-2; D: .